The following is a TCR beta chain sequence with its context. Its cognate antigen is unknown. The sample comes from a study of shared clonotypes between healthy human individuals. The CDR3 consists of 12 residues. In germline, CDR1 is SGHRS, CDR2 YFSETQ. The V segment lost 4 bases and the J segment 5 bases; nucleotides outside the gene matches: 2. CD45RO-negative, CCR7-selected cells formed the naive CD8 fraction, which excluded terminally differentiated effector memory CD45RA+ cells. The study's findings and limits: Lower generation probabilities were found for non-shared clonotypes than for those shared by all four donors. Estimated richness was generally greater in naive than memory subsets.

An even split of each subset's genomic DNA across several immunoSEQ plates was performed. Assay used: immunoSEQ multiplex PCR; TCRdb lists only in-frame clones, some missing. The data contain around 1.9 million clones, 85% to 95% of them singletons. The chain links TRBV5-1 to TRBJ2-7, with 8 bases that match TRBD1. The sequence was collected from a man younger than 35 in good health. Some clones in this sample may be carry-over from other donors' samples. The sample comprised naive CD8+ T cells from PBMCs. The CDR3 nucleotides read TGCGCCAGCAGCCAGGGGGCCCACGAGCAGTACTTC. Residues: CASSQGAHEQYF.